These 18 T cell receptor beta chains share one sample of origin, sequenced in a study of control samples from healthy donors and cancer patients. Profiling relied on immunoSEQ multiplex PCR, and the TCRdb table lists in-frame clones only, not all of them. The table shows about 92,000 clones, with 82% occurring only once. Input material: blood. The receptor source for this set is a woman aged 60-75 years in good health.

This chain uses TRBV6-5 with TRBJ1-6; D perhaps matches TRBD1 (6 bases). The CDR3 covers 12 residues. Trimming removed 8 bases from V and 7 bases from J, with 9 bases in between. Germline-derived CDR1 and CDR2 are MNHEY and SVGAGI. Here the CDR3 DNA reads TGTGCCAGCGCAGGGGTGAATTCACCCCTCCACTTT. It codes for CASAGVNSPLHF.

The V call is TRBV6-5, the J call TRBJ1-1, with D tentatively TRBD1 (5 bases). CDR1 is MNHEY and CDR2 is SVGAGI in the germline V gene. Trimming stripped 6 bases from V and 0 bases from J, with 11 bases between. The CDR3 totals 14 residues. CDR3 sequence reads: CASRLTELNTEAFF. Written as DNA, the CDR3 is TGTGCCAGCAGGTTGACAGAGTTGAACACTGAAGCTTTCTTT.

In the case of this clone: Mismatch with germline at one junction end may stem from a read error. The chain couples TRBV5-1 to TRBJ2-6, with D possibly matching TRBD1 (5 bases). The V gene's germline CDR1 is SGHRS and CDR2 YFSETQ. There are 16 residues in the CDR3. In DNA, the CDR3 is TGCGCCAACAGCTTCCTCACAGGTTCTGGGGCCAACGTCCTGACTTTC. This encodes CANSFLTGSGANVLTF.

The rearrangement joins TRBV2 to TRBJ1-5; D is uncertain. The length of the CDR3 is 12 residues. Germline V gene data show CDR1 as SNHLY and CDR2 as FYNNEI. V shed 3 bases and J shed 6 bases, with 6 bases lying between them. As DNA, the CDR3 is TGTGCCAGCAGTGACGTGAGTCAGCCCCAGCATTTT. Its translation: CASSDVSQPQHF. Full variable domain (rest looked up from reference TRBV2 and TRBJ1-5): EPEVTQTPSHQVTQMGQEVILRCVPISNHLYFYWYRQILGQKVEFLVSFYNNEISEKSEIFDDQFSVERPDGSNFTLKIRSTKLEDSAMYFCASSDVSQPQHFGDGTRLSIL.

V is TRBV5-1 and J is TRBJ2-7, with 14 bases fitting TRBD2. This CDR3 contains 14 residues. Germline CDR1 reads SGHRS; CDR2 reads YFSETQ. V dropped 4 bases and J dropped 7; count of bases not matched to a gene: 4. The CDR3 sequence is CASSVTSGRVEQYF. The CDR3 DNA reads TGCGCCAGCAGCGTGACTAGCGGGAGGGTTGAGCAGTACTTC.

The rearrangement joins TRBV5-1 to TRBJ1-1; 8 bases are shared with TRBD1. The CDR3 is made up of 13 amino acids. The V segment lost 3 bases and the J segment 3 bases; nucleotides outside the gene matches: 1. Germline V gene sequence: CDR1 SGHRS, CDR2 YFSETQ. The CDR3: CASSSQGDTEAFF. In DNA form, the CDR3 reads TGCGCCAGCAGCTCACAGGGGGACACTGAAGCTTTCTTT.

The rearrangement uses TRBV5-1 and TRBJ1-5, with D tentatively TRBD1 (6 bases). With 1 base removed from V and 1 base from J, the gap between germline ends came to 9 bases. Germline CDR1 is SGHRS and CDR2 is YFSETQ. This CDR3 is 15 amino acids long. The CDR3 loop reads CASSLRGDSNQPQHF. The CDR3 nucleotides are TGCGCCAGCAGCTTGAGGGGGGACAGCAATCAGCCCCAGCATTTT. Filled out from reference TRBV5-1 and TRBJ1-5, the complete variable domain reads KAGVTQTPRYLIKTRGQQVTLSCSPISGHRSVSWYQQTPGQGLQFLFEYFSETQRNKGNFPGRFSGRQFSNSRSEMNVSTLELGDSALYLCASSLRGDSNQPQHFGDGTRLSIL.

In nucleotides, the CDR3 is TGTGCCAGCGGGGGGGGGAACTATGGCTACACCTTC. Protein product: CASGGGNYGYTF. This rearrangement joins TRBV6-5 to TRBJ1-2; possible D gene TRBD1, 5 bases. Trimming shortened V by 8 bases and J by 2 bases, and 9 bases separated the two germline ends. Germline V CDR1 and CDR2: MNHEY, SVGAGI. The CDR3 totals 12 residues.

In this sample, this clone turned up once. The chain has TRBV12-1 and TRBJ2-1; TRBD1, the table's D call, was not compared with the DNA. TRBV12-1 is deemed a pseudogene. The CDR3 loop spans 16 amino acids. The CDR3, as DNA: TGTGCCAGCAGCTCACCAAGAGGGACAGGGCCATATGAGCAGTTCTTC. Its protein product is CASSSPRGTGPYEQFF.

The chain carries TRBV6-5 and TRBJ1-1; TRBD1 might be the D (6 bases). There are 15 residues in the CDR3. The V end was cut by 5 bases, the J end by 4 bases, with 17 bases between. Germline loops: CDR1 MNHEY, CDR2 SVGAGI. The CDR3 DNA reads as TGTGCCAGCAGTACCCGGACAGTCGTGCTCACTGAAGCTTTCTTT. Amino acid sequence: CASSTRTVVLTEAFF.

This clone was seen a handful of times. This chain uses TRBV4-1 with TRBJ2-7, with D possibly TRBD1 on 6 matching bases. This CDR3 contains 16 residues. Germline values: CDR1 MGHRA, CDR2 YSYEKL. V gave up 1 base and J gave up 5 bases, with 18 bases separating them. CDR3 DNA sequence: TGCGCCAGCAGCCAAGGTCAAACAGGGCTTAGCGACGAGCAGTACTTC. Its protein is CASSQGQTGLSDEQYF.

V gene TRBV7-2 combines with J gene TRBJ2-1; 16 nucleotides align to TRBD2. Losses at the gene ends were 4 bases for V and 8 bases for J; bases not matched to a gene: 2. Germline CDR1 SGHTA, CDR2 FQGNSA. The CDR3 is 15 residues long. CDR3 sequence reads: CASSSGLAGGDEQFF. The CDR3 region has the DNA TGTGCCAGCAGCTCGGGACTAGCGGGAGGGGATGAGCAGTTCTTC. Drawing the rest from reference TRBV7-2 and TRBJ2-1, the complete variable domain is GAGVSQSPSNKVTEKGKDVELRCDPISGHTALYWYRQSLGQGLEFLIYFQGNSAPDKSGLPSDRFSAERTGGSVSTLTIQRTQQEDSAVYLCASSSGLAGGDEQFFGPGTRLTVL.

The chain has TRBV6-5 and TRBJ1-2, with TRBD1 matching over 7 bases. The germline gives CDR1 MNHEY, CDR2 SVGAGI. This CDR3 is built from 13 residues. V gave up 2 bases and J gave up 6 bases; unmatched junction bases: 3. The CDR3 loop reads CASSYRGQHGYTF. The CDR3 DNA reads as TGTGCCAGCAGTTACAGGGGGCAGCATGGCTACACCTTC.

This chain uses TRBV29-1 with TRBJ2-7; maybe TRBD2 (5 bases). This CDR3 spans 12 amino acids. Germline V gene sequence: CDR1 SQVTM, CDR2 ANQGSEA. Trimming stripped 0 bases from V and 6 bases from J, with 9 bases between. In nucleotides, the CDR3 is TGCAGCGTTGAAGATCGTGGGAGCGAGCAGTACTTC. It codes for CSVEDRGSEQYF.

This clone was recorded once. This chain joins TRBV7-9 and TRBJ1-1, with D uncertain. In germline, CDR1 is SEHNR, CDR2 FQNEAQ (reference sequence). CDR3 length: 14 amino acids. Trimming shortened V by 1 base and J by 5 bases, and 11 bases separated the two germline ends. DNA for the CDR3: TGTGCCAGCAGCTTAGGGAGTAGTGGGACTGAAGCTTTCTTT. It specifies CASSLGSSGTEAFF.

The chain uses TRBV2 and TRBJ2-1, with D possibly TRBD1 on 6 matching bases. The ends were cut back, 4 bases at V and 4 bases at J, with 11 bases in the middle. The CDR3 is 14 amino acids. CDR1 is SNHLY and CDR2 is FYNNEI in the germline V gene. The chain's CDR3 is CASSVGTLYNEQFF. Here the CDR3 DNA reads TGTGCCAGCAGTGTTGGGACACTTTACAATGAGCAGTTCTTC.

This clone came up once. The chain uses TRBV11-2 and TRBJ2-7; tentative D call: TRBD1 (5 bases). This CDR3 region has 15 residues. V lost 5 bases, J lost 1 base, and 15 bases lay in between. Germline CDR1 and CDR2: SGHAT and FQNNGV. The CDR3 spells CASSGYRPGSYEQYF. CDR3 sequence (DNA): TGTGCCAGCAGCGGGTACAGGCCCGGTTCCTACGAGCAGTACTTC.

The chain recombines TRBV28 with TRBJ1-4; D might be TRBD1 (5 bases). The V gene lost 2 bases and the J gene lost 4 bases, with 8 bases spanning the gap. The CDR3 contains 14 residues. Looked up from germline, CDR1 is MDHEN and CDR2 is SYDVKM. The CDR3 is CASSLDRNNEKLFF. In nucleotides, the CDR3 is TGTGCCAGCAGTTTAGACAGAAATAATGAAAAACTGTTTTTT.